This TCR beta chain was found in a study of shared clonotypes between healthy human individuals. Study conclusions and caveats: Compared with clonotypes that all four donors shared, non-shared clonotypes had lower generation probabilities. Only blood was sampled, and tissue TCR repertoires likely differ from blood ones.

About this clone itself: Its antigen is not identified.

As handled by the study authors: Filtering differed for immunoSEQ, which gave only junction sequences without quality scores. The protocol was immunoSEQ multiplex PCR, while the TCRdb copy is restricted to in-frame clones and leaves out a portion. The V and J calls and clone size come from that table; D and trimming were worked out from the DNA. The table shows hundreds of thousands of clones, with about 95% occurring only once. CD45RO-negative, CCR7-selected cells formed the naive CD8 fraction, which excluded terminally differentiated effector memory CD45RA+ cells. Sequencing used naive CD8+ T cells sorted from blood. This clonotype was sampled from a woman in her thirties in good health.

As DNA, the CDR3 is TGTGCCAGCAGTTGGGCTGGAGGGTATAACGAGCAGTACTTC. Its protein product is CASSWAGGYNEQYF. The rearrangement joins TRBV27 to TRBJ2-7; a weak D match, TRBD2 (6 bases). Between the trimmed V and J ends, which lost 4 bases and 5 bases, there was a span of 15 bases. The CDR3 contains 14 residues. The germline V gene has CDR1 MNHEY and CDR2 SMNVEV (reference sequence).